This is a list of T cell receptor beta chains from one sample in a study of shared clonotypes between healthy human individuals. Method: immunoSEQ multiplex PCR; TCRdb's copy keeps in-frame clones and lacks some. In the table there are roughly 640,000 clones, less than 85% of which are singletons. Sequencing was done on a sample of memory CD4+ T cells sorted from blood. Receptor source: a woman aged 25 to 45 in good health. CDR3s include the opening cysteine and the closing phenylalanine or tryptophan. The order of the fields is clone size, CDR3 length, J gene, D gene, V gene, CDR3 DNA, CDR3 protein. The D gene is left open where the match is weak. Part of the rows lack a size; the others show once, few, many or a class for expanded clones.

>few|15|TRBJ1-2|NA|TRBV4-1
TGCGCCAGCAGCCAAGCTTTAGGGGTTGGCTATGGCTACACCTTC
CASSQALGVGYGYTF
>many|16|TRBJ2-3|TRBD2|TRBV7-3
TGTGCCAGCAGCCCCGGGACTAGCGGGAGTACAGATACGCAGTATTTT
CASSPGTSGSTDTQYF
>NA|13|TRBJ1-2|NA|TRBV7-2
TGTGCCAGCAGCTACAGGGTAGCAAACGGCTACACCTTC
CASSYRVANGYTF
>many|13|TRBJ1-1|TRBD1|TRBV7-2
TGTGCCAGCAGCTTGCAGGGGGAGATTGAAGCTTTCTTT
CASSLQGEIEAFF
>NA|15|TRBJ1-2|TRBD1|TRBV6-4
TGTGCCAGCAGTGAAACCCCGGACAGGCGGGATGGCTACACCTTC
CASSETPDRRDGYTF
>once|15|TRBJ1-4|NA|TRBV7-9
TGTGCCAGCAGCTCGGGGTCGGTATTAGGGGAAAAACTGTTTTTT
CASSSGSVLGEKLFF
>once|10|TRBJ2-1|NA|TRBV20-1
TGCAGTGCGGACAACAATGAGCAGTTCTTC
CSADNNEQFF
>NA|15|TRBJ2-3|TRBD2|TRBV27
TGTGCCAGCAGCCCGACTAGCGGGAGTAGGAATACGCAGTATTTT
CASSPTSGSRNTQYF
>NA|14|TRBJ2-2|NA|TRBV5-1
TGCGCCAGCAGCGGCGTTACGAACACCGGGGAGCTGTTTTTT
CASSGVTNTGELFF
>few|19|TRBJ1-6|TRBD1|TRBV30
TGTGCCTGGAGTGCGGGACAGATTCTCCCTAGCTCCTATAATTCACCCCTCCACTTT
CAWSAGQILPSSYNSPLHF
>NA|14|TRBJ1-1|TRBD1|TRBV7-8
TGTGCCAGCACGGTACGGGACAGAAACACTGAAGCTTTCTTT
CASTVRDRNTEAFF
>few|16|TRBJ1-1|NA|TRBV7-9
TGTGCCAGCAGCTTATGGTTAGGACAGCCGAACACTGAAGCTTTCTTT
CASSLWLGQPNTEAFF
>NA|16|TRBJ2-3|TRBD2|TRBV7-2
TGTGCCAGCAGCGAAGCTAGCGGGAGCCTTTTGAATACGCAGTATTTT
CASSEASGSLLNTQYF
>NA|14|TRBJ2-7|NA|TRBV10-3
TGTGCCATCAGCCTTAGCGGAGGGTCCTACGAGCAGTACTTC
CAISLSGGSYEQYF
>NA|15|TRBJ2-7|NA|TRBV10-1
TGCGCCAGCAGTGGGGTAAGCGGAATCTCCTACGAGCAGTACTTC
CASSGVSGISYEQYF
>few|17|TRBJ1-1|TRBD1|TRBV4-1
TGCGCCAGCAGCCAAGAAGGGTACCCGGGACAGGGTACTGAAGCTTTCTTT
CASSQEGYPGQGTEAFF
>NA|13|TRBJ2-1|NA|TRBV27
TGTGCCACCAAGAGGAGCTCCTACAATGAGCAGTTCTTC
CATKRSSYNEQFF
>NA|14|TRBJ2-7|TRBD2|TRBV9
TGTGCCAGCAGTGGGGGACTAGCGGGATACGAGCAGTACTTC
CASSGGLAGYEQYF
>once|15|TRBJ2-1|TRBD1|TRBV7-6
TGTGCCAGCAGCCTTGGACAGGGGGCTAGGGGTGAGCAGTTCTTC
CASSLGQGARGEQFF
>NA|16|TRBJ2-1|TRBD2|TRBV30
TGTGCCTGGAGCTCTGTTGCTAGCGGACCTTACAATGAGCAGTTCTTC
CAWSSVASGPYNEQFF
>NA|17|TRBJ2-1|TRBD2|TRBV28
TGTGCCAGCAGTTCCCCAACTCTGACTAGCGGGAAGAGTGAGCAGTTCTTC
CASSSPTLTSGKSEQFF
>NA|14|TRBJ2-7|TRBD1|TRBV19
TGTGCCAGTACCCCCCGACAGGGAGTCCACGAGCAGTACTTC
CASTPRQGVHEQYF
>NA|13|TRBJ2-1|TRBD2|TRBV12-5
TGTGCTAGTGGTAGTAGCGGGTACAATGAGCAGTTCTTC
CASGSSGYNEQFF
>NA|14|TRBJ2-7|TRBD1|TRBV29-1
TGCAGCGTTGGGACAGGGGAGCGGATCCACGAGCAGTACTTC
CSVGTGERIHEQYF
>NA|15|TRBJ2-1|NA|TRBV9
TGTGCCAGCAGCGTAGCTTGGGGTAGCGGAAATGAGCAGTTCTTC
CASSVAWGSGNEQFF
>NA|13|TRBJ1-5|NA|TRBV19
TGTGCCAGTTCCGTTCTGTCTAATCAGCCCCAGCATTTT
CASSVLSNQPQHF
>NA|16|TRBJ2-6|NA|TRBV7-9
TGTGCCAGCAGACCTCGTCCAGGGATCGGGGCCAACGTCCTGACTTTC
CASRPRPGIGANVLTF
>NA|15|TRBJ2-7|TRBD2|TRBV6-5
TGTGCCAGCAGCCCCCGGACTAGCGGGAGGGGCGAGCAGTACTTC
CASSPRTSGRGEQYF
>NA|14|TRBJ2-7|NA|TRBV5-1
TGCGCCAGCAGCTCGCTCGCCCCCCCGGACGAGCAGTACTTC
CASSSLAPPDEQYF
>NA|14|TRBJ2-7|NA|TRBV19
TGTGCCAGTAGTAGTGGTTTGAGCTCCTACGAGCAGTACTTC
CASSSGLSSYEQYF
>few|14|TRBJ2-5|TRBD1|TRBV19
TGTGCCAGTAGCCACGACAGGGGGCAAGAGACCCAGTACTTC
CASSHDRGQETQYF
>once|15|TRBJ1-3|NA|TRBV18
TGTGCCAGCTCACCAGGAGAGAACTCTGGAAACACCATATATTTT
CASSPGENSGNTIYF
>once|11|TRBJ2-7|NA|TRBV28
TGTGCCAGCCGGACAGTGGGCGAGCAGTACTTC
CASRTVGEQYF
>few|11|TRBJ2-7|NA|TRBV2
TGTGCCAGCCGGTATTCCTACGAGCAGTACTTC
CASRYSYEQYF
>many|16|TRBJ1-2|NA|TRBV6-1
TGTGCCAGCAGTGAATCTTTGCCCCTCCAGCTAAAAGGCTACACCTTC
CASSESLPLQLKGYTF